This TCR beta chain was identified in a study of blood T cells in healthy people across ages (dated by TCRdb to the mid-2010s). For context, the study as a whole: In model experiments, template switching captured about one uniquely barcoded TCR beta cDNA molecule for every two T cells. Age-related changes in TCR beta repertoire diversity were measured in the study by deep sequencing normalized with unique cDNA molecular identifiers. The donors were divided into four age groups: young (average 16 years), middle-aged (roughly 42), aged (approximately 62) and long-lived (about 79). To avoid experimental bias, donors of different ages were distributed randomly across sequencing lanes. Using the same blood draw, the study looked at two additional independent replicas of 1 million unique cDNA reads for two donors, one aged 18 to 30 and the other aged 80 or older. Paper-wide results and their limitations: Since profiling was done on bulk unsorted PBMCs, naive and antigen-experienced compartments could not be conclusively compared. A strong correlation was found between observed TCR beta diversity and the percentage of naive T cells measured by flow cytometry. The CMV infection status of donors was not known, potentially confounding age-related changes in expanded clonotypes. Observed TCR beta diversity per million T cells fell roughly linearly with age, and a significant reduction was already apparent by age about 38. Compared with the aged group, the long-lived group had more naive CD4+ T cells, fewer expanded clones and increased TCR diversity, suggesting age selection. Estimates of total diversity based on one million sequenced T cells were considered lower bounds and underestimates.

Systemically healthy Caucasian individuals from Russia, over 30 in total and aged roughly 6 to 95 years, were included as donors. Each donor gave 8 to 10 milliliters of peripheral blood, drawn into EDTA-treated Vacutainer tubes. Ficoll-Paque density-gradient centrifugation was used to isolate PBMCs, with at least 7 million per sample. Trizol reagent was used to extract total RNA from the PBMCs, yielding at least 5 micrograms per sample. Naive CD45RAhigh/CD27high T cell percentages were measured by flow cytometry on a PBMC aliquot from every donor. Turning to this clonotype: Its antigen is not yet known. Base-call qualities are not available, and no considerably larger clone is one nucleotide away.

The library was produced with 5' RACE. The reads were generated on an Illumina HiSeq 2500. A second PCR of about 6 to 12 cycles was run with a J-beta primer mix and a sample-barcoded 5' primer. A unique molecular identifier was introduced onto each TCR beta cDNA molecule by a template-switch 5' adaptor carrying 12 random nucleotides. At least 2.5 million CDR3-containing paired-end reads were obtained from each sample. First-strand cDNA was synthesized from all RNA with the Mint cDNA synthesis kit, primed by a TRBC-specific oligonucleotide. Following uracil-DNA glycosylase treatment, a first 18-cycle PCR with universal primers M1SS and BC2_uni_R was performed on all cDNA. As for the authors' bioinformatics: Each sample was normalized by randomly selecting 1 million high-quality reads, each carrying a distinct molecular identifier. Reads with shared molecular identifiers were discarded instead of being binned into consensus sequences. MiTCR, run with a Q25 quality threshold and the strictest error-elimination algorithm, handled CDR3 identification, clonotype clustering and error correction. Lower-bound total TCR beta diversity was estimated with a nonparametric unseen species model using Euler transformation. The public reads were run again by TCRdb, first through fastp at Q25 and then through MiXCR, and only productive beta chains were kept. CDR3 protein sequences are deduplicated, and each keeps its most common genes and DNA. The V and J calls, along with clone size, are taken from TCRdb and not from the paper's own processing. This sample lists roughly 2 million distinct CDR3 sequences; around 48% were detected once. In total, the top ten clones hold roughly 2% of the sample.

This sequence was found in a woman between 40 and 50 years old in good health. Sequenced material: blood.

The nucleotide sequence reads as follows: TGTGCCAGCAGCTTACCAGGCCCCACCGAGCAGTTCTTC. The translation is CASSLPGPTEQFF. The chain is assembled from TRBV7-2 and TRBJ2-1, with no confident D gene call. Inclusive of the bounding cysteine and phenylalanine, the CDR3 is 13 residues long. Only the CDR3 part of the read is kept: 39 bases, read in frame from the first base. CDR1 and CDR2 are read off the germline V gene as SGHTA and FQGNSA. Deletion took 2 bases off V and 10 bases off J, with a span of 12 bases between the germline ends.